This TCR beta chain comes out of a study of blood T cell repertoires in COVID-19 (dated by TCRdb to between 2020 and 2021). Regarding the research as a whole: Collaborator samples came from the United States, Italy and Spain and covered acute and convalescent phases of COVID-19. The prospective study material was composed of cDNA or gDNA derived from T cells, B-cell-depleted T cells, or PBMCs. Deeply sampled blood TCRbeta repertoires from subjects exposed to, actively infected with, or recovered from COVID-19 were included in the dataset. Sample metadata almost always included a de-identified subject ID, COVID-19 status, age in years and sex. Where available, HLA class I and class II types were taken from metadata supplied by the sample provider and were not determined by assay-based typing. The samples were drawn from two sources: the first 160 participants of the ongoing ImmuneRACE study, and 1,254 subjects contributed by 6 global collaborators. A freely available public database, intended as a resource for researchers studying the immune response to SARS-CoV-2, is where the repertoires were released. What the study reported, not specific to this receptor: How much clinical and demographic metadata was included differed by source and by participant, and the metadata was provided uncurated.

CDR1 is given as WNHNN and CDR2 as SYGVQD, both from the germline V gene (reference sequence). The CDR3 has 14 amino acids, counting the end cysteine and phenylalanine. Left in the record is the CDR3 DNA by itself, 42 bases read in frame from the first base. V loses 10 bases at its end and J loses 3 bases; junction bases beyond the gene matches: 9. This clone came up once. Its antigen target is currently unknown. Per-nucleotide qualities are absent, and no much larger clonotype sits a single base away. TCRbeta CDR3 regions were amplified from genomic DNA using the immunoSEQ Assay, a bias-controlled multiplex PCR. The study's processing was this. The number of nucleated cells in each sample was estimated from the amplification of reference gene primers within the assay. Sequence reads were collapsed and filtered to measure the absolute abundance of every unique TCRbeta CDR3 rearrangement. For each sample, productive Simpson clonality was calculated by taking the square root of Simpson's diversity index across productive rearrangements. This immuneACCESS table, as held by TCRdb, lists in-frame sequences with V and J called but not all clones. Of the missing ones, under half trace to an unresolved V gene in checked studies; the others have no known cause. D and trimming were read from the DNA, whereas the V and J calls and clone size are those reported in that table. The sample data list a few hundred thousand clones, and about nine tenths of these were observed just once. Clones ranked in the top ten supply just under 7% of the sample.

Another Seattle source contributed samples from volunteer blood donors who had recovered from COVID-19. Each collaborating institution followed its own protocols to collect whole blood in K2EDTA tubes. For TCRbeta analysis, collaborator samples were shipped as frozen whole blood, as isolated PBMCs, or as DNA extracted from either sample type. The sequenced sample consisted of peripheral blood. This TCR was sampled from a woman aged 30 to 39 who had recovered from COVID-19. Recombination joined TRBV10-1 with TRBJ2-1, and TRBD2 aligns with 7 junction nucleotides. Read as DNA, the sequence is TGCGCCACCCTGGGGGGGACCATCTACAATGAGCAGTTCTTC. This gives the protein CATLGGTIYNEQFF.